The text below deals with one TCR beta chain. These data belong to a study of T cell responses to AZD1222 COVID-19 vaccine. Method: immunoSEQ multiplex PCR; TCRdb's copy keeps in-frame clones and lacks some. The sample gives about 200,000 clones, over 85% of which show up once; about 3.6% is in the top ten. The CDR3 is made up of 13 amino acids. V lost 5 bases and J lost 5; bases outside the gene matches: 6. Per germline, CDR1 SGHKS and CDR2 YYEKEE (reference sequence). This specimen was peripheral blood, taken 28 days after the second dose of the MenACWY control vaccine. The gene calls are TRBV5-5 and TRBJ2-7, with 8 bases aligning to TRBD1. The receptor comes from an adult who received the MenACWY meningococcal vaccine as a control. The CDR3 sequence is CASSFTGGHEQYF. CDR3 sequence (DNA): TGTGCCAGCAGTTTCACAGGGGGGCACGAGCAGTACTTC.